These T cell receptor beta chains were read from a single sample in a study of blood T cell repertoires in COVID-19. TCRdb keeps only in-frame clones here, not all; method: immunoSEQ multiplex PCR. The profile shows under 300,000 clones, around 83% of them singletons. Sequences were obtained from peripheral blood. Receptors originate from a man younger than 35 with active or convalescent COVID-19. Each CDR3 is given with its conserved first and last residue. D genes are given only for firm matches.

TRBV25-1	-	TRBJ2-5	CASNSDSSETQYF
TRBV5-4	-	TRBJ2-7	CASSLGGSSYEQYF
TRBV7-9	TRBD1	TRBJ1-4	CASSSQGRQEGEKLFF
TRBV28	-	TRBJ1-6	CASNNNSPLHF
TRBV24-1	TRBD1	TRBJ1-3	CATSDNRDSGNTIYF
TRBV7-9	-	TRBJ1-1	CASSPGQGGTEAFF
TRBV7-2	-	TRBJ1-1	CASSEKSEAFF
TRBV14	-	TRBJ2-3	CASSRNRRADTQYF
TRBV9	-	TRBJ1-6	CASSVGADSPLHF
TRBV6-6	-	TRBJ1-5	CASSLPGAYQPQHF
TRBV2	-	TRBJ1-4	CASNRQWEVEKLFF
TRBV7-8	TRBD2	TRBJ2-3	CASSRTSGIEGTQYF
TRBV7-7	TRBD2	TRBJ2-2	CASSLRLAGGLNTGELFF
TRBV6-5	TRBD2	TRBJ2-3	CASSYSGTSADTQYF
TRBV21-1	-	TRBJ2-6	CASPKGSTVTGANVLTF
TRBV5-1	-	TRBJ1-1	CASSQQGQRNTEAFF
TRBV6-5	TRBD2	TRBJ2-3	CATSSGGGTDTQYF
TRBV15	TRBD1	TRBJ1-5	CATSKEGAAVFRKQPQHF
TRBV4-1	-	TRBJ2-1	CASSQGPSYNEQFF
TRBV28	-	TRBJ1-5	CASSLGRWDTRSNSNQPQHF
TRBV5-5	-	TRBJ2-2	CASSRLGGSKNTGELFF
TRBV15	-	TRBJ1-1	CATSRELLEGNTEAFF
TRBV11-3	TRBD1	TRBJ1-2	CASSSRTGINGYTF
TRBV9	TRBD2	TRBJ2-1	CASSVDRGGSSYNEQFF
TRBV29-1	-	TRBJ1-4	CSVLTVEANEKLFF
TRBV27	-	TRBJ2-2	CASSLSGPNTGELFF
TRBV5-1	TRBD2	TRBJ2-3	CASEISGTSTDTQYF
TRBV7-6	-	TRBJ2-7	CASSLARGGPYEQYF
TRBV2	TRBD1	TRBJ1-6	CASRPGQGAHNSPLHF
TRBV28	-	TRBJ1-3	CASSLGAGGNTIYF
TRBV4-1	-	TRBJ1-4	CASSQDHRTVLEKLFF
TRBV5-1	-	TRBJ1-2	CASSLEVRGIKGYTF
TRBV2	-	TRBJ2-1	CASSRDRGTYNEQFF
TRBV5-1	-	TRBJ1-4	CASSRAGGATNEKLFF
TRBV7-9	-	TRBJ2-2	CASSLVAITGELFF
TRBV14	TRBD2	TRBJ2-7	CASSQWTSSGYEQYF
TRBV5-3	TRBD1	TRBJ2-2	CARSLTGQGAGKSTGELFF
TRBV7-2	-	TRBJ2-1	CASSFLAAYNEQFF
TRBV5-4	-	TRBJ2-3	CASRGDQITDTQYF
TRBV3-1/TRBV3-2	-	TRBJ2-2	CASSQQDLTGELFF
TRBV4-2	TRBD2	TRBJ2-1	CASSHLLAGLYNEQFF
TRBV6-5	TRBD2	TRBJ2-5	CASSGGTEETQYF
TRBV27	-	TRBJ1-1	CASSSISRLNTEAFF
TRBV18	TRBD1	TRBJ2-7	CASSRQGDEQYF
TRBV5-6	-	TRBJ1-2	CASSTNLLVGSVQSYGYTF
TRBV2	-	TRBJ1-5	CASSEVGGWQPQHF
TRBV24-1	-	TRBJ2-1	CATAASFSYNEQFF
TRBV30	TRBD1	TRBJ1-2	CACSTGNDYGYTF
TRBV7-3	-	TRBJ1-1	CASSFQGNTEAFF
TRBV11-2	-	TRBJ2-3	CASSKGGGTDTQYF
TRBV24-1	TRBD1	TRBJ2-1	CATSASPQRQGNNEQFF
TRBV24-1	TRBD1	TRBJ2-5	CATSDNRDRGHGRETQYF